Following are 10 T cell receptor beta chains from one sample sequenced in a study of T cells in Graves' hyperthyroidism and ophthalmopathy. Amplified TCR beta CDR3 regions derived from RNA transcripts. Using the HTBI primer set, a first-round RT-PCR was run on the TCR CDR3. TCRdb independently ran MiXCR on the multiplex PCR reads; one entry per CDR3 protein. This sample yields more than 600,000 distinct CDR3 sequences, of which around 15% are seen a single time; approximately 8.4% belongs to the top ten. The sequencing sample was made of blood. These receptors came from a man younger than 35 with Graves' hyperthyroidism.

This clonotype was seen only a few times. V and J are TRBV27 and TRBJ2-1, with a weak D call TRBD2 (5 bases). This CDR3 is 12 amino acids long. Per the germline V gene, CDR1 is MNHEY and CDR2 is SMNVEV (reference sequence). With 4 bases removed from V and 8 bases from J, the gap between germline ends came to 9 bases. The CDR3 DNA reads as TGTGCCAGCAGTTCGGGGAGCCATGAGCAGTTCTTC. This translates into CASSSGSHEQFF.

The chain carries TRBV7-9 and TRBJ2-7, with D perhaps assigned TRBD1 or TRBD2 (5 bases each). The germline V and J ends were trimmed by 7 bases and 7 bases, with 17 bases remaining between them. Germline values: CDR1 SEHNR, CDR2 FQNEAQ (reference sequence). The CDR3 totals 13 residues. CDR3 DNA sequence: TGTGCCAGCACCCCAGAGGGGCGACGAGAGCAGTACTTC. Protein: CASTPEGRREQYF.

The chain's CDR3 is CASSVDGTGGADEQYF. The CDR3 coding sequence is TGTGCCAGCAGCGTAGACGGGACAGGGGGAGCGGACGAGCAGTACTTC. The rearrangement uses TRBV9 and TRBJ2-7, with TRBD1 matching 11 bases. Germline CDR1 reads SGDLS; CDR2 reads YYNGEE. The junction had 7 bases not matched to a gene; V was cut back by 0 bases and J by 5 bases. The CDR3 is 16 residues long.

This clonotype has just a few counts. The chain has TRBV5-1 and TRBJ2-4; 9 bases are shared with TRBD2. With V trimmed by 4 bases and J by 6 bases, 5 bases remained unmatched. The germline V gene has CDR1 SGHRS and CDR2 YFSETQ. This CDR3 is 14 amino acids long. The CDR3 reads CASSLTSGTNIQYF. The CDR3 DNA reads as TGCGCCAGCAGCCTGACTAGCGGAACAAACATTCAGTACTTC.

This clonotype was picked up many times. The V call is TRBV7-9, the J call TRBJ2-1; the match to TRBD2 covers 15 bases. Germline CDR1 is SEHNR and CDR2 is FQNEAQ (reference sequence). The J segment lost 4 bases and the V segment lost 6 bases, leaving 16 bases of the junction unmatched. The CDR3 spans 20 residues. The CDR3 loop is CASRLTGTSGRPTFYNEQFF. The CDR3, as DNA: TGTGCCAGCAGGTTAACCGGGACTAGCGGGAGGCCAACTTTTTACAATGAGCAGTTCTTC.

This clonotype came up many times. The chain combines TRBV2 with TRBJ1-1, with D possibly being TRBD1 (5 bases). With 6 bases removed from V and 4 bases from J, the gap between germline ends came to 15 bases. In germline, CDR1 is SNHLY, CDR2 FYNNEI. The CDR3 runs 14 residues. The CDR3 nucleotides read TGTGCCAGCAGGATTCAGGGAGGCGGCACTGAAGCTTTCTTT. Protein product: CASRIQGGGTEAFF.

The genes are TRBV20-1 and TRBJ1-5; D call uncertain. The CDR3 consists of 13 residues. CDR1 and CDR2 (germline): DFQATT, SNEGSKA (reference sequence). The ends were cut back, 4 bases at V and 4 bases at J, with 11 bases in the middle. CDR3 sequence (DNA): TGCAGTGCTATGTCCGACGGGAATCAGCCCCAGCATTTT. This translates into CSAMSDGNQPQHF.

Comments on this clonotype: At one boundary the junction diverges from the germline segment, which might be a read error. The CDR3 sequence: CASSPYSNQAQHF. The CDR3 bases are TGTGCCAGCAGCCCCTATAGCAATCAGGCCCAGCATTTT. V is TRBV28 and J is TRBJ1-5; D gene uncertain. This CDR3 is built from 13 residues. Per germline, CDR1 MDHEN and CDR2 SYDVKM.

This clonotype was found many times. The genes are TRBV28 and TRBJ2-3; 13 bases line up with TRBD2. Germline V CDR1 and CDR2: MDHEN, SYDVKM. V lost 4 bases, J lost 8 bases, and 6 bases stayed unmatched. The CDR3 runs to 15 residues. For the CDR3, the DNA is TGTGCCAGCAGTTCGGGACTAGCGGGATACGGTACGCAGTATTTT. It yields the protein CASSSGLAGYGTQYF.

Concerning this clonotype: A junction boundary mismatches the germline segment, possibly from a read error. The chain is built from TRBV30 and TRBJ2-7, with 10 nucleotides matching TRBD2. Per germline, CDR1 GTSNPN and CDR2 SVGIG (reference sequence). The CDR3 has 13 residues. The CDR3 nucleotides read TGTGCCTGGAGTAGGGGACTAGCGTACGAGCAGCACTTC. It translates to CAWSRGLAYEQHF.